One and the same sample provided the 3 T cell receptor beta chains below, sequenced in a study of early stage breast cancer tumors. Only in-frame clones appear in the TCRdb table, and some are missing; sequencing was by immunoSEQ multiplex PCR. In the table there are 27,000 or so clones, approximately 84% of which are singletons. Specimen: blood. The receptors come from a person aged 45 to 59 with breast cancer.

V usage is TRBV5-1 and J usage is TRBJ2-2; 8 bases agree with TRBD1. J lost 4 bases, V lost 3 bases, and 5 bases had no gene match. In germline, CDR1 is SGHRS, CDR2 YFSETQ. This CDR3 has 15 residues. CDR3 bases: TGCGCCAGCAGCTCAGGGGGCATGACCACCGGGGAGCTGTTTTTT. Translated, it gives CASSSGGMTTGELFF.

V gene TRBV5-8 combines with J gene TRBJ2-3; D call uncertain. The germline V and J ends were trimmed by 7 bases and 0 bases, with 12 bases remaining between them. The CDR3 runs 14 residues. CDR1 SGHTS and CDR2 YDEGEE come from the germline V gene. The CDR3 region is CASLKWPSTDTQYF. CDR3 in DNA: TGTGCCAGCTTGAAGTGGCCTAGCACAGATACGCAGTATTTT.

This clone occurred once. The chain carries TRBV15 and TRBJ2-3; 8 nucleotides agree with TRBD1. The CDR3 length is 16 residues. The germline V gene has CDR1 LNHNV and CDR2 YYDKDF (reference sequence). V gave up 1 base and J gave up 4 bases; unmatched junction bases: 7. CDR3 amino acids: CATSRADRGTPDTQYF. The DNA for the CDR3 is TGTGCCACCAGCAGAGCCGACAGGGGTACACCAGATACGCAGTATTTT. The full variable domain, with the rest looked up from reference TRBV15 and TRBJ2-3, is DAMVIQNPRYQVTQFGKPVTLSCSQTLNHNVMYWYQQKSSQAPKLLFHYYDKDFNNEADTPDNFQSRRPNTSFCFLDIRSPGLGDTAMYLCATSRADRGTPDTQYFGPGTRLTVL.